These 12 T cell receptor beta chains were sequenced from one sample in a study of CD8 T cells in Susac syndrome. An amount of RNA that ranged from roughly 0.5 to 1 ug was reverse transcribed with random hexamers. TCRdb fed the immunoSEQ multiplex PCR reads into MiXCR, producing one record per CDR3 protein. Among some 110,000 distinct CDR3 sequences, roughly 93% were seen once, and the ten largest hold over 0.3%. The sample consisted of CD8+ T cells from PBMCs. Every receptor here comes from a human donor with multiple sclerosis.

The chain links TRBV4-1 to TRBJ2-7; no definite D call. V lost 0 bases to trimming and J lost 2 bases, with 8 bases between them. The germline gives CDR1 MGHRA, CDR2 YSYEKL. This CDR3 spans 14 amino acids. The CDR3 DNA follows: TGCGCCAGCAGCCAAGATCTGGTTACCTACGAGCAGTACTTC. It is translated as CASSQDLVTYEQYF.

The rearrangement uses TRBV3-1 and TRBJ2-5; the D gene is possibly TRBD2 (5 bases). Germline V gene lookup returns CDR1 LGHDT and CDR2 YNNKEL (reference sequence). V lost 0 bases to trimming and J lost 3 bases, with 17 bases between them. The CDR3 is 17 residues long. For the CDR3, the DNA is TGTGCCAGCAGCCAAGATGTCAGCTTCGGGGTCAAAGAGACCCAGTACTTC. Translating it yields CASSQDVSFGVKETQYF.

V and J are TRBV13 and TRBJ2-7; 10 bases agree with TRBD2. The V gene end was trimmed by 8 bases and the J gene end by 2 bases; junction bases not matched to a gene: 3. In germline, CDR1 is PRHDT, CDR2 FYEKMQ (reference sequence). The CDR3 length is 13 residues. The CDR3 reads CASRSGGAYEQYV. CDR3 nucleotide sequence: TGTGCCAGCCGGAGCGGGGGGGCCTACGAGCAGTACGTC.

This sequence joins TRBV9 and TRBJ1-5, with D hard to call. The V end was cut by 5 bases, the J end by 3 bases, with 9 bases between. Germline loops: CDR1 SGDLS, CDR2 YYNGEE. The CDR3 sequence is 13 residues long. CDR3 protein: CASRRMDNQPQHF. The CDR3 DNA is TGTGCCAGCAGGAGGATGGACAATCAGCCCCAGCATTTT.

V gene TRBV4-1 combines with J gene TRBJ2-3; D is uncertain. The CDR3 has 17 amino acids. In germline, CDR1 is MGHRA, CDR2 YSYEKL. Trimming took off 2 bases at V and 4 bases at J, with 19 bases between the two ends. The CDR3 is CASSQFAAASDPDTQYF. For the CDR3, the DNA is TGCGCCAGCAGCCAATTCGCCGCAGCCTCGGATCCAGATACGCAGTATTTT.

The chain employs TRBV6-5 and TRBJ2-1; tentative D call: TRBD1 (5 bases). This CDR3 is 13 amino acids long. Germline V gene data show CDR1 as MNHEY and CDR2 as SVGAGI. V was shortened by 2 bases and J by 6 bases, with 8 bases between the two germline ends. CDR3 sequence: CASSYGRGNEQFF. DNA of the CDR3: TGTGCCAGCAGTTACGGAAGGGGCAATGAGCAGTTCTTC.

The chain carries TRBV27 and TRBJ2-1; D gene ambiguous. The germline CDR1 and CDR2 sequences are MNHEY and SMNVEV (reference sequence). Trimming took off 7 bases at V and 4 bases at J, with 5 bases between the two ends. This CDR3 is 11 amino acids long. The CDR3, as DNA: TGTGCCAGCACCTTTTACAATGAGCAGTTCTTC. Its protein product is CASTFYNEQFF.

The chain carries TRBV28 and TRBJ1-5; D ambiguous. The V gene's germline CDR1 is MDHEN and CDR2 SYDVKM. The CDR3 runs 14 residues. The ends were cut back, 6 bases at V and 0 bases at J, with 9 bases in the middle. The DNA for the CDR3 is TGTGCCAGCAGCACTTCCTATAGCAATCAGCCCCAGCATTTT. Protein product: CASSTSYSNQPQHF.

The chain is built from TRBV7-9 and TRBJ1-2; 9 bases fit TRBD1. The CDR3 sequence is 14 residues long. V dropped 5 bases and J dropped 3; count of bases not matched to a gene: 4. The germline V gene encodes CDR1 SEHNR and CDR2 FQNEAQ (reference sequence). In nucleotides, the CDR3 is TGTGCCAGCAGCACAGGGGGCGCTGACTATGGCTACACCTTC. Its translation: CASSTGGADYGYTF.

The genes are TRBV29-1 and TRBJ1-2; no definite D call. The V end lost 0 bases, the J end lost 3 bases, and 8 bases lay between the germline ends. Per germline, CDR1 SQVTM and CDR2 ANQGSEA. The CDR3 has 13 amino acids. The chain's CDR3 is CSVEDKGDYGYTF. CDR3 coding DNA: TGCAGCGTTGAAGATAAGGGTGACTATGGCTACACCTTC.

The chain links TRBV29-1 to TRBJ2-7; D may match TRBD1 or TRBD2 (5 bases each). Germline values: CDR1 SQVTM, CDR2 ANQGSEA. CDR3 length: 15 residues. V was shortened by 6 bases and J by 0 bases, with 18 bases between the two germline ends. The CDR3 loop is CSVQDRDVNSYEQYF. The CDR3 nucleotides read TGCAGCGTCCAAGACCGGGACGTTAACTCCTACGAGCAGTACTTC.

The chain links TRBV7-9 to TRBJ2-5; a possible D gene is TRBD1 (6 bases). The CDR3 extends over 16 amino acids. Germline V CDR1 and CDR2: SEHNR, FQNEAQ (reference sequence). Trimming left V 5 bases short and J 1 base short, with 17 bases between. The CDR3 loop is CASSRPGQTIQETQYF. Written as DNA, the CDR3 is TGTGCCAGCAGCCGTCCGGGACAAACAATCCAAGAGACCCAGTACTTC.